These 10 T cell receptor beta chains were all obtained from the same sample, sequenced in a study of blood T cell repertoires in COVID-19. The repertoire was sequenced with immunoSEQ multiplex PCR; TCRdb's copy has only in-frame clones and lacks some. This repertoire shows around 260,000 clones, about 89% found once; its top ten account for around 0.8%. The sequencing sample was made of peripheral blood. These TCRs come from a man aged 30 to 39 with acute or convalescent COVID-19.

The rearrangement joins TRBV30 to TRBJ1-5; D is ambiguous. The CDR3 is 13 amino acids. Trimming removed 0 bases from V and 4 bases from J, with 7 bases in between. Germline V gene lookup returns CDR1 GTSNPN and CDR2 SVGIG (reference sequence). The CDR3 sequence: CAWSVVQNQPQHF. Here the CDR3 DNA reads TGTGCCTGGAGTGTGGTTCAGAATCAGCCCCAGCATTTT.

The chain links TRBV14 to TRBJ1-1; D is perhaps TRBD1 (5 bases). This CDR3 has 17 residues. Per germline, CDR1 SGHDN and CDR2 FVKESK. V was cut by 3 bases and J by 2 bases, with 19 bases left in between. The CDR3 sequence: CASSHLAGPRDNTEAFF. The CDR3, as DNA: TGTGCCAGCAGCCACTTAGCGGGACCTCGCGACAACACTGAAGCTTTCTTT.

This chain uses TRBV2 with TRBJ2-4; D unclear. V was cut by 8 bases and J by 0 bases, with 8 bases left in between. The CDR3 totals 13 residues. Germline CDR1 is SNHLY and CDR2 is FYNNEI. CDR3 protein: CASCGVAKNIQYF. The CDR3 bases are TGTGCCAGCTGCGGAGTAGCCAAAAACATTCAGTACTTC. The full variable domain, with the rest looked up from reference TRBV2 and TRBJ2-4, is EPEVTQTPSHQVTQMGQEVILRCVPISNHLYFYWYRQILGQKVEFLVSFYNNEISEKSEIFDDQFSVERPDGSNFTLKIRSTKLEDSAMYFCASCGVAKNIQYFGAGTRLSVL.

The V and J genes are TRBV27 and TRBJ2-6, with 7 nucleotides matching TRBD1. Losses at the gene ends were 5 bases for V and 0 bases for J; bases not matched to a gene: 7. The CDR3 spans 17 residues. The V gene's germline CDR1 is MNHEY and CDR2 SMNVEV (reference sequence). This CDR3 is CASSTLRQGSGANVLTF. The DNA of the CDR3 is TGTGCCAGCAGTACACTACGACAGGGCTCTGGGGCCAACGTCCTGACTTTC.

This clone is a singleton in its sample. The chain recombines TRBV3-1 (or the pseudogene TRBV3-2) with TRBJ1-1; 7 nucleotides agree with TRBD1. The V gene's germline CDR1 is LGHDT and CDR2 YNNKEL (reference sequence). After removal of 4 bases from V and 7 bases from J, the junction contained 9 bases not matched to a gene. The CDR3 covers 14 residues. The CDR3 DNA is TGTGCCAGCAGCCGGCCGGGACAGAGATTTGAAGCTTTCTTT. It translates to CASSRPGQRFEAFF.

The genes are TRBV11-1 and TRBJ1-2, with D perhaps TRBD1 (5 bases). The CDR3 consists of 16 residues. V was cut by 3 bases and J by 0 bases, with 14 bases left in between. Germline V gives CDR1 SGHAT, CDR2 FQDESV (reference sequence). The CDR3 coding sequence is TGTGCCAGCAGCTTTAATTGGCCAGGGACTAACTATGGCTACACCTTC. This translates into CASSFNWPGTNYGYTF.

DNA of the CDR3: TGTGCCTGGAGTGGACAGCGTATCTATAATTCACCCCTCCACTTT. Its protein is CAWSGQRIYNSPLHF. The chain recombines TRBV30 with TRBJ1-6, with D perhaps matching TRBD1 (5 bases). Germline CDR1 is GTSNPN and CDR2 is SVGIG (reference sequence). Trimming left V 1 base short and J 3 bases short, with 10 bases between. There are 15 residues in the CDR3.

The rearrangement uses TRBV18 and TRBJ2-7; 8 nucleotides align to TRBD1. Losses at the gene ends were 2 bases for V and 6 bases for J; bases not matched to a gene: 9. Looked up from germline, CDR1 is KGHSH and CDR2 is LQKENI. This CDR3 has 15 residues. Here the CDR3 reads CASSPGQGIEAEQYF. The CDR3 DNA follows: TGTGCCAGCTCACCAGGACAGGGTATAGAGGCCGAGCAGTACTTC. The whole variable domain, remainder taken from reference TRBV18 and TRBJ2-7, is NAGVMQNPRHLVRRRGQEARLRCSPMKGHSHVYWYRQLPEEGLKFMVYLQKENIIDESGMPKERFSAEFPKEGPSILRIQQVVRGDSAAYFCASSPGQGIEAEQYFGPGTRLTVT.

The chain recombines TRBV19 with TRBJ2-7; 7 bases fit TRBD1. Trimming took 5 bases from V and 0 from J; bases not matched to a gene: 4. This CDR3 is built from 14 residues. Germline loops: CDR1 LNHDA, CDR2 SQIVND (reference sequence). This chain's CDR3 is CASSFGTVSYEQYF. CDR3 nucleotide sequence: TGTGCCAGTAGTTTCGGGACAGTCTCCTACGAGCAGTACTTC.

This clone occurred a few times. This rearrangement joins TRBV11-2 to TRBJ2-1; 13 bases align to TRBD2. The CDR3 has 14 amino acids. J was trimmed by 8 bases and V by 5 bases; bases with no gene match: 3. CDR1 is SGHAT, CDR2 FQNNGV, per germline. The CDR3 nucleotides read TGTGCCAGCAGCCGGACTAGCGGGAGTTATGAGCAGTTCTTC. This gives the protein CASSRTSGSYEQFF.